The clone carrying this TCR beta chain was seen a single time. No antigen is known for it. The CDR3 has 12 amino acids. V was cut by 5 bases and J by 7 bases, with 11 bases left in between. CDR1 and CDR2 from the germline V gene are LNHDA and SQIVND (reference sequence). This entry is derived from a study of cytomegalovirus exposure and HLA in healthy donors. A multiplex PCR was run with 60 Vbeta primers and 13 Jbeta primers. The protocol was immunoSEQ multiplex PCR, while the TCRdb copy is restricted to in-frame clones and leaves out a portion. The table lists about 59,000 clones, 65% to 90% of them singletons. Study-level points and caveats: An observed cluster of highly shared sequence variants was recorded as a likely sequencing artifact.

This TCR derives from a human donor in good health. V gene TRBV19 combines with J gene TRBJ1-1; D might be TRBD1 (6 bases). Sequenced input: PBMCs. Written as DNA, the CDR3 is TGTGCCAGTAGTCCCCGGACAGATGAAGCTTTCTTT. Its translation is CASSPRTDEAFF.